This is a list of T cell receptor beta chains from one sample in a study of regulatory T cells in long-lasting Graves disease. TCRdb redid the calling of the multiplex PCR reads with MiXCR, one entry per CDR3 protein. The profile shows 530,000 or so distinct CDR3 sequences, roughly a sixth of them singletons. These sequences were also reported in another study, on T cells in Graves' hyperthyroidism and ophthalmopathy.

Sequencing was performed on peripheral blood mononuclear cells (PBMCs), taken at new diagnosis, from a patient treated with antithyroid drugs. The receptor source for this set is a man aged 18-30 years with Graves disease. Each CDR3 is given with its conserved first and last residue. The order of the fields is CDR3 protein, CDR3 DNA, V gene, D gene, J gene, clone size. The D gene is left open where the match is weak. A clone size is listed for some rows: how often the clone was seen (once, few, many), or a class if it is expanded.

cdr3_aa: CSARETANTDTQYF
cdr3_nt: TGCAGTGCTAGAGAGACCGCGAACACAGATACGCAGTATTTT
v_call: TRBV20-1
d_call: NA
j_call: TRBJ2-3
clone_size: NA

cdr3_aa: CASSQRTDSPLHF
cdr3_nt: TGTGCCAGCAGTCAGAGGACGGATTCACCCCTCCACTTT
v_call: TRBV27
d_call: NA
j_call: TRBJ1-6
clone_size: many

cdr3_aa: CASSFSRTYGYTF
cdr3_nt: TGTGCCAGCAGTTTTTCCAGGACCTATGGCTACACCTTC
v_call: TRBV27
d_call: NA
j_call: TRBJ1-2
clone_size: few

cdr3_aa: CAWSVQGGNQPQHF
cdr3_nt: TGTGCCTGGAGTGTACAAGGGGGCAATCAGCCCCAGCATTTT
v_call: TRBV30
d_call: NA
j_call: TRBJ1-5
clone_size: NA

cdr3_aa: CASSDNGMNTEAFF
cdr3_nt: TGTGCCAGCAGTGACAACGGGATGAACACTGAAGCTTTCTTT
v_call: TRBV12-3/TRBV12-4
d_call: NA
j_call: TRBJ1-1
clone_size: few

cdr3_aa: CASSPPSQGAYEQYF
cdr3_nt: TGTGCCAGCTCACCACCGTCCCAGGGGGCCTACGAGCAGTACTTC
v_call: TRBV18
d_call: TRBD1
j_call: TRBJ2-7
clone_size: many

cdr3_aa: CSARAPPNYGYTF
cdr3_nt: TGCAGTGCTAGGGCCCCTCCTAACTATGGCTACACCTTC
v_call: TRBV20-1
d_call: NA
j_call: TRBJ1-2
clone_size: few

cdr3_aa: CASSNNRRDSEQFF
cdr3_nt: TGTGCCAGCAGTAACAACCGCCGGGACTCGGAGCAGTTCTTC
v_call: TRBV2
d_call: NA
j_call: TRBJ2-1
clone_size: NA

cdr3_aa: CASRTYSGVQHF
cdr3_nt: TGTGCCAGCAGGACATACTCCGGAGTACAGCATTTT
v_call: TRBV12-3/TRBV12-4
d_call: NA
j_call: TRBJ1-5
clone_size: NA

cdr3_aa: CASSAGTSGDTQYF
cdr3_nt: TGTGCCAGCAGTGCCGGGACTAGCGGAGATACGCAGTATTTT
v_call: TRBV6-1
d_call: TRBD2
j_call: TRBJ2-3
clone_size: NA

cdr3_aa: CASSLEGVRGTEAFF
cdr3_nt: TGTGCCAGCAGCTTGGAAGGGGTTAGAGGCACTGAAGCTTTCTTT
v_call: TRBV11-2
d_call: NA
j_call: TRBJ1-1
clone_size: NA

cdr3_aa: CADAGTGGLSGNTIYF
cdr3_nt: TGTGCCGACGCCGGGACAGGGGGCCTCTCTGGAAACACCATATATTTT
v_call: TRBV12-3/TRBV12-4
d_call: TRBD1
j_call: TRBJ1-3
clone_size: NA

cdr3_aa: CASSSSGYSTDTQYF
cdr3_nt: TGTGCCAGCAGCTCTAGCGGTTATAGCACAGATACGCAGTATTTT
v_call: TRBV11-2
d_call: TRBD2
j_call: TRBJ2-3
clone_size: many

cdr3_aa: CSARDRLAGGPYEQYF
cdr3_nt: TGCAGTGCTAGAGATCGGCTAGCGGGGGGACCCTACGAGCAGTACTTC
v_call: TRBV20-1
d_call: TRBD2
j_call: TRBJ2-7
clone_size: many

cdr3_aa: CASRNRGGSPLHF
cdr3_nt: TGTGCCAGCAGGAACAGGGGTGGATCACCCCTCCACTTT
v_call: TRBV6-1
d_call: TRBD1
j_call: TRBJ1-6
clone_size: many

cdr3_aa: CAWSRTDTDTQYF
cdr3_nt: TGTGCCTGGAGTAGGACAGACACAGATACGCAGTATTTT
v_call: TRBV30
d_call: NA
j_call: TRBJ2-3
clone_size: many

cdr3_aa: CSARPQRGWVTGELFF
cdr3_nt: TGCAGTGCTAGACCGCAGCGGGGCTGGGTCACCGGGGAGCTGTTTTTT
v_call: TRBV20-1
d_call: TRBD2
j_call: TRBJ2-2
clone_size: many

cdr3_aa: CSAIQNTEAFF
cdr3_nt: TGCAGTGCTATACAGAACACTGAAGCTTTCTTT
v_call: TRBV20-1
d_call: NA
j_call: TRBJ1-1
clone_size: NA

cdr3_aa: CASSSWGQGYNEQFF
cdr3_nt: TGTGCCAGCAGCTCTTGGGGACAGGGGTACAATGAGCAGTTCTTC
v_call: TRBV3-1
d_call: TRBD1
j_call: TRBJ2-1
clone_size: many

cdr3_aa: CASTERRGTSKFNEQFF
cdr3_nt: TGTGCCAGCACTGAACGGCGTGGGACTAGTAAGTTCAATGAGCAGTTCTTC
v_call: TRBV27
d_call: TRBD2
j_call: TRBJ2-1
clone_size: many

cdr3_aa: CASSSWHSRPNSPLHF
cdr3_nt: TGTGCCAGCAGCTCCTGGCACAGTAGACCTAATTCACCCCTCCACTTT
v_call: TRBV3-1
d_call: NA
j_call: TRBJ1-6
clone_size: few

cdr3_aa: CASSQSEDRAFEAFF
cdr3_nt: TGTGCCAGCAGCCAATCGGAGGACCGAGCCTTTGAAGCTTTCTTT
v_call: TRBV16
d_call: NA
j_call: TRBJ1-1
clone_size: NA

cdr3_aa: CASSFRTGNQETQYF
cdr3_nt: TGTGCCAGCAGCTTCCGGACAGGGAACCAAGAGACCCAGTACTTC
v_call: TRBV11-2
d_call: TRBD1
j_call: TRBJ2-5
clone_size: many

cdr3_aa: CASKDRAPYSTDTQYF
cdr3_nt: TGCGCCAGCAAGGACAGGGCTCCCTATAGCACAGATACGCAGTATTTT
v_call: TRBV5-1
d_call: TRBD1
j_call: TRBJ2-3
clone_size: NA

cdr3_aa: CASRTDRATDTQYF
cdr3_nt: TGTGCCAGCAGGACGGACAGGGCGACAGATACGCAGTATTTT
v_call: TRBV2
d_call: TRBD1
j_call: TRBJ2-3
clone_size: once

cdr3_aa: CSAGEMGLAGVPYEQYF
cdr3_nt: TGCAGTGCTGGAGAGATGGGACTAGCGGGAGTACCCTACGAGCAGTACTTC
v_call: TRBV20-1
d_call: TRBD2
j_call: TRBJ2-7
clone_size: NA

cdr3_aa: CASSSTSSRRPFF
cdr3_nt: TGTGCCAGCAGTTCTACTAGTTCAAGGAGGCCGTTCTTC
v_call: TRBV27
d_call: NA
j_call: TRBJ2-1
clone_size: NA

cdr3_aa: CASRGRGGELFF
cdr3_nt: TGTGCCAGCAGAGGCCGGGGCGGGGAGCTGTTTTTT
v_call: TRBV6-1
d_call: NA
j_call: TRBJ2-2
clone_size: few

cdr3_aa: CASSFDSPSNNEQFF
cdr3_nt: TGTGCCAGCAGCTTCGACTCACCTAGTAACAATGAGCAGTTCTTC
v_call: TRBV5-5
d_call: NA
j_call: TRBJ2-1
clone_size: NA

cdr3_aa: CASSLAGQGAIGYTF
cdr3_nt: TGTGCCAGCAGCTTAGCTGGACAGGGGGCAATCGGCTACACCTTC
v_call: TRBV7-9
d_call: TRBD1
j_call: TRBJ1-2
clone_size: few

cdr3_aa: CASSASGTPNSGNTIYF
cdr3_nt: TGTGCCAGTAGTGCTTCCGGGACCCCTAATTCTGGAAACACCATATATTTT
v_call: TRBV19
d_call: NA
j_call: TRBJ1-3
clone_size: NA

cdr3_aa: CASSPDRKETQYF
cdr3_nt: TGTGCCAGCTCACCCGACAGAAAAGAGACCCAGTACTTC
v_call: TRBV18
d_call: NA
j_call: TRBJ2-5
clone_size: few

cdr3_aa: CASSGMARESTGELFF
cdr3_nt: TGTGCCAGCAGTGGAATGGCCAGGGAGAGCACCGGGGAGCTGTTTTTT
v_call: TRBV2
d_call: NA
j_call: TRBJ2-2
clone_size: NA

cdr3_aa: CASSPDPLRGAFF
cdr3_nt: TGTGCCAGCAGCCCAGACCCGCTCAGGGGGGCTTTCTTT
v_call: TRBV7-8
d_call: TRBD1
j_call: TRBJ1-1
clone_size: many

cdr3_aa: CASSEYGQGNSPLHF
cdr3_nt: TGTGCCAGCAGTGAATATGGACAGGGTAATTCACCCCTCCACTTT
v_call: TRBV25-1
d_call: TRBD1
j_call: TRBJ1-6
clone_size: few

cdr3_aa: CASSQEKGNTGELFF
cdr3_nt: TGTGCCAGCAGCCAAGAAAAGGGAAACACCGGGGAGCTGTTTTTT
v_call: TRBV4-2
d_call: NA
j_call: TRBJ2-2
clone_size: few

cdr3_aa: CASSLPGVDNQPQHF
cdr3_nt: TGTGCCAGCTCACTTCCCGGGGTGGACAATCAGCCCCAGCATTTT
v_call: TRBV18
d_call: NA
j_call: TRBJ1-5
clone_size: few

cdr3_aa: CASSQDLTGGNQDLAGVKYNEQFF
cdr3_nt: TGTGCCAGCAGCCAAGATCTGACAGGGGGAAACCAGGACCTAGCGGGAGTTAAGTACAATGAGCAGTTCTTC
v_call: TRBV3-1
d_call: NA
j_call: TRBJ2-1
clone_size: NA

cdr3_aa: CASSFPEGRGTYEQYF
cdr3_nt: TGCGCCAGCAGCTTTCCTGAGGGACGGGGTACCTACGAGCAGTACTTC
v_call: TRBV5-1
d_call: NA
j_call: TRBJ2-7
clone_size: few

cdr3_aa: CASSVGQSPYEQYF
cdr3_nt: TGTGCCAGCAGCGTTGGACAGTCCCCCTACGAGCAGTACTTC
v_call: TRBV9
d_call: NA
j_call: TRBJ2-7
clone_size: few

cdr3_aa: CSANRPRSSYEQYF
cdr3_nt: TGCAGTGCCAATCGTCCTCGTAGCTCCTACGAGCAGTACTTC
v_call: TRBV20-1
d_call: NA
j_call: TRBJ2-7
clone_size: NA

cdr3_aa: CASSLTWGYTEAFF
cdr3_nt: TGTGCCAGCAGTTTGACGTGGGGTTACACTGAAGCTTTCTTT
v_call: TRBV12-3/TRBV12-4
d_call: NA
j_call: TRBJ1-1
clone_size: many

cdr3_aa: CASSPPPGVADEQYF
cdr3_nt: TGTGCCAGCTCACCCCCTCCGGGAGTGGCTGACGAGCAGTACTTC
v_call: TRBV18
d_call: NA
j_call: TRBJ2-7
clone_size: NA

cdr3_aa: CSAREFRERRETQYF
cdr3_nt: TGCAGTGCTAGAGAATTCCGCGAAAGGCGAGAGACCCAGTACTTC
v_call: TRBV20-1
d_call: NA
j_call: TRBJ2-5
clone_size: many

cdr3_aa: CASSSTGGLDGYTF
cdr3_nt: TGTGCCAGCAGTTCGACAGGGGGCTTGGATGGCTACACCTTC
v_call: TRBV27
d_call: TRBD1
j_call: TRBJ1-2
clone_size: few

cdr3_aa: CASSLVFAGQGAREQYF
cdr3_nt: TGTGCCAGCAGCTTAGTGTTTGCGGGGCAGGGGGCGCGGGAGCAGTACTTC
v_call: TRBV11-2
d_call: TRBD1
j_call: TRBJ2-7
clone_size: many

cdr3_aa: CASSPEQPYEQYF
cdr3_nt: TGTGCCAGCTCACCAGAACAGCCCTACGAGCAGTACTTC
v_call: TRBV18
d_call: NA
j_call: TRBJ2-7
clone_size: many

cdr3_aa: CASSWIETDTQYF
cdr3_nt: TGTGCCAGCAGCTGGATAGAAACAGATACGCAGTATTTT
v_call: TRBV5-6
d_call: NA
j_call: TRBJ2-3
clone_size: NA

cdr3_aa: CASSERRYNEQFF
cdr3_nt: TGTGCCAGCAGTGAACGAAGATACAATGAGCAGTTCTTC
v_call: TRBV2
d_call: NA
j_call: TRBJ2-1
clone_size: many

cdr3_aa: CAIGDIEAFF
cdr3_nt: TGTGCCATCGGAGATATTGAAGCTTTCTTT
v_call: TRBV10-3
d_call: NA
j_call: TRBJ1-1
clone_size: few

cdr3_aa: CASSPLREQVEQYF
cdr3_nt: TGTGCCAGCAGTCCTTTACGGGAGCAGGTCGAGCAGTACTTC
v_call: TRBV6-1
d_call: NA
j_call: TRBJ2-7
clone_size: many

cdr3_aa: CATQGGLVGTEAFF
cdr3_nt: TGTGCCACCCAGGGGGGGTTGGTGGGCACTGAAGCTTTCTTT
v_call: TRBV19
d_call: TRBD1
j_call: TRBJ1-1
clone_size: NA

cdr3_aa: CASSETRAGDYDYTF
cdr3_nt: TGTGCCAGCAGTGAAACCCGGGCAGGGGACTATGACTACACCTTC
v_call: TRBV2
d_call: NA
j_call: TRBJ1-2
clone_size: NA

cdr3_aa: CASSPTRPGANVLTF
cdr3_nt: TGTGCCAGCAGTCCTACTAGGCCTGGGGCCAACGTCCTGACTTTC
v_call: TRBV12-3/TRBV12-4
d_call: NA
j_call: TRBJ2-6
clone_size: many